This T cell receptor (beta chain) was sequenced for a study of shared clonotypes between healthy human individuals. Deletions cut 6 bases from V and 2 bases from J, with 14 bases between. Germline V lookup: CDR1 MNHEY, CDR2 SMNVEV (reference sequence). The CDR3 totals 14 residues. TCRdb's copy holds only in-frame clones and misses some; the assay was immunoSEQ multiplex PCR. The sample consists of under 1,100,000 clones, about 80% of them appearing once. The gene calls are TRBV27 and TRBJ2-7; a possible D gene is TRBD2 (5 bases). This TCR came from a man aged 18 to 29 in good health. Some clones in this sample may be carry-over from other donors' samples. The sample comprised memory CD4+ T cells from PBMCs. Subset noted: CD45RA-negative fraction. The CDR3 is CASRTLRGTYEQYF. The CDR3 DNA is TGTGCCAGCAGGACCCTACGGGGAACCTACGAGCAGTACTTC.